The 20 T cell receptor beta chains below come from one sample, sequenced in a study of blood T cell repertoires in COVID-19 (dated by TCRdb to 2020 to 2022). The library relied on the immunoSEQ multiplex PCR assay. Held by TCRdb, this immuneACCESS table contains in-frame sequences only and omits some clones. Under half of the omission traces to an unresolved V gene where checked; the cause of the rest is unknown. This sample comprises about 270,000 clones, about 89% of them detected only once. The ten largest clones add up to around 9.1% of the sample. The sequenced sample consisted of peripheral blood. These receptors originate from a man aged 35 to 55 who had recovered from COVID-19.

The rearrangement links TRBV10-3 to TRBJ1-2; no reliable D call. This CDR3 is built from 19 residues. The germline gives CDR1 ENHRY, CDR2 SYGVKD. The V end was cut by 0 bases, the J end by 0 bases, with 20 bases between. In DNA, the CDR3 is TGTGCCATCAGTGAGTCTTGGTCCACTGGGAGAGACACTAACTATGGCTACACCTTC. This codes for CAISESWSTGRDTNYGYTF.

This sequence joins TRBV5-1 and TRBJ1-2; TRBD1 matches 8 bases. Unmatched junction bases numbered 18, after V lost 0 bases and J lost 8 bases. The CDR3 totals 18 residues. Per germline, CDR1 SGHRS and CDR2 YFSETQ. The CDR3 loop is CASSLEFAGGLFPSGYTF. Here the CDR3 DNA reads TGCGCCAGCAGCTTGGAGTTCGCAGGGGGCCTTTTTCCATCCGGCTACACCTTC.

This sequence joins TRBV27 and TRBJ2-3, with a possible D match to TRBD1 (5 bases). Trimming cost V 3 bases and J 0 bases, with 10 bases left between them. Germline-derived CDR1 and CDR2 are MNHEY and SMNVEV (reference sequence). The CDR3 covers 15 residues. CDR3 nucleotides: TGTGCCAGCAGTTTGACGACAGCTAGCACAGATACGCAGTATTTT. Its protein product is CASSLTTASTDTQYF.

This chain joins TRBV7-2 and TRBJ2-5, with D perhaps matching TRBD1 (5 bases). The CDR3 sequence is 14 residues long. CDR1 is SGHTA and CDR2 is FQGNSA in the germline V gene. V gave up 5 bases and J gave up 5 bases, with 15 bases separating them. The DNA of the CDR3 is TGTGCCAGCAGCCAGGTAGGGGTTGGCGAGACCCAGTACTTC. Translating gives CASSQVGVGETQYF.

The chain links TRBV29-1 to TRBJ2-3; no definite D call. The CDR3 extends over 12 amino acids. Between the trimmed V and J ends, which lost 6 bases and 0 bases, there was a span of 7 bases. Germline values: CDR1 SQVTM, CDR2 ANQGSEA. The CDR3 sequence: CSVSSSTDTQYF. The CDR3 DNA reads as TGCAGCGTCAGTAGCAGCACAGATACGCAGTATTTT.

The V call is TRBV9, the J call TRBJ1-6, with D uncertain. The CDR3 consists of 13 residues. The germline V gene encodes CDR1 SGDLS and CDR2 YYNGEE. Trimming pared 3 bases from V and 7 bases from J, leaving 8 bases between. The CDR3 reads CASSGGQNSPLHF. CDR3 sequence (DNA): TGTGCCAGCAGCGGCGGGCAAAATTCACCCCTCCACTTT.

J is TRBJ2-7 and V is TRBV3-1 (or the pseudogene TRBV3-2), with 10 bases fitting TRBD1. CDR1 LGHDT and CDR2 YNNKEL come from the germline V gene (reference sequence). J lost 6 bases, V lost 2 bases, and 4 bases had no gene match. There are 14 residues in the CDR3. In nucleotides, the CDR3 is TGTGCCAGCAGCCAATCCGGACAGGGGGGCGAGCAGTACTTC. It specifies CASSQSGQGGEQYF.

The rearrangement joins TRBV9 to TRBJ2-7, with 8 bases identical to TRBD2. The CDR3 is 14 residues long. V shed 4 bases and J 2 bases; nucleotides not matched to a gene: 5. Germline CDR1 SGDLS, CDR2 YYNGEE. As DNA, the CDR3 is TGTGCCAGCAGCTCACGGGGGGGTCCCTACGAGCAGTACTTC. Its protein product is CASSSRGGPYEQYF.

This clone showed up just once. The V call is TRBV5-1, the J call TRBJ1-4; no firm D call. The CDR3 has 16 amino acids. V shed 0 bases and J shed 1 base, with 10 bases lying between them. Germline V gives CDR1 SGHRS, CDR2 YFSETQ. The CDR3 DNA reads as TGCGCCAGCAGCTTGGACGGGTTTCGAACTAATGAAAAACTGTTTTTT. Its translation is CASSLDGFRTNEKLFF.

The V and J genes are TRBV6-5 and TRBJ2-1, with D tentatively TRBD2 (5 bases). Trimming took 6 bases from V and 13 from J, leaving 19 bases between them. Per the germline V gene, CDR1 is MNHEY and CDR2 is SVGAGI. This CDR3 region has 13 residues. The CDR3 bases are TGTGCCAGCAGCAACGAGGGCCCCCCCCTCCAGTTCTTC. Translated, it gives CASSNEGPPLQFF.

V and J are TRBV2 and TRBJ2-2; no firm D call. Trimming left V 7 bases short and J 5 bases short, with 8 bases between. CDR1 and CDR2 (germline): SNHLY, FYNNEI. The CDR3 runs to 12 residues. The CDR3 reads CASTEFTGELFF. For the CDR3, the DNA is TGTGCCAGCACGGAGTTTACCGGGGAGCTGTTTTTT.

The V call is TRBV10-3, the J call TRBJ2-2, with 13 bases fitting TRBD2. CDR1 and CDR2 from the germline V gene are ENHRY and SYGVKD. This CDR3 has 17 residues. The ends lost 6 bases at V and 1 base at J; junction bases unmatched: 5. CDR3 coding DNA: TGTGCCATCAGCGGACTAGCGGGGGCCATGAACACCGGGGAGCTGTTTTTT. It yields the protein CAISGLAGAMNTGELFF.

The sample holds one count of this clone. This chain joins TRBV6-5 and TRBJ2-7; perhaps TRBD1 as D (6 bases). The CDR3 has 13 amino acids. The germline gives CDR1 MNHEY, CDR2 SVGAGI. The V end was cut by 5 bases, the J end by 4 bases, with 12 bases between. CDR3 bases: TGTGCCAGCAGTCGCTCCACAGGGTACGAGCAGTACTTC. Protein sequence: CASSRSTGYEQYF.

The CDR3 spells CASSNVRGNQPQHF. The CDR3 DNA follows: TGTGCCAGCAGCAACGTGAGGGGCAATCAGCCCCAGCATTTT. The rearrangement joins TRBV21-1 to TRBJ1-5. TRBV21-1 is described as a pseudogene. The CDR3 is made up of 14 amino acids.

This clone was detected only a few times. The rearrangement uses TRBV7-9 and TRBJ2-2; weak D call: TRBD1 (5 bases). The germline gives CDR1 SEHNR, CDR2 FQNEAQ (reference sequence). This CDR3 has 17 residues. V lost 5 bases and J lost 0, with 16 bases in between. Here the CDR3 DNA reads TGTGCCAGCAGCAATATCGGAGCAGGGACGAACACCGGGGAGCTGTTTTTT. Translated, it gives CASSNIGAGTNTGELFF.

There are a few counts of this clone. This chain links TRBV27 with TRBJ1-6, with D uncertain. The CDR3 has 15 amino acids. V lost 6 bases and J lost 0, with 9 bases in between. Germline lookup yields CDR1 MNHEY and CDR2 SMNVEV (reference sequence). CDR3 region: CASSSPSSYNSPLHF. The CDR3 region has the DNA TGTGCCAGCAGCTCTCCGAGCTCCTATAATTCACCCCTCCACTTT.

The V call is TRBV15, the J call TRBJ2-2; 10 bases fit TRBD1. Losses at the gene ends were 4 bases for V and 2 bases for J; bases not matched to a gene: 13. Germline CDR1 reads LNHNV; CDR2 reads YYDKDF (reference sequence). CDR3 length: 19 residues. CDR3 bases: TGTGCCACCAGCATACTCTCCGGACAGGGGGGTCTCAACACCGGGGAGCTGTTTTTT. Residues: CATSILSGQGGLNTGELFF.

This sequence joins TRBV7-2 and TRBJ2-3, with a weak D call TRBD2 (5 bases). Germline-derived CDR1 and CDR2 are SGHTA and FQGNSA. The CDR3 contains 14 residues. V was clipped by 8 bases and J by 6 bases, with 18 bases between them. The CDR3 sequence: CASGERTQADTQYF. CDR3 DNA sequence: TGTGCCAGCGGGGAGCGGACTCAGGCCGATACGCAGTATTTT.

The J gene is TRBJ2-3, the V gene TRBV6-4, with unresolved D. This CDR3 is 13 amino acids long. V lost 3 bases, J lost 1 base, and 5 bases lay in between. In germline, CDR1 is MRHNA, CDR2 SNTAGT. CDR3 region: CASSEEGTDTQYF. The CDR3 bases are TGTGCCAGCAGTGAAGAGGGCACAGATACGCAGTATTTT.

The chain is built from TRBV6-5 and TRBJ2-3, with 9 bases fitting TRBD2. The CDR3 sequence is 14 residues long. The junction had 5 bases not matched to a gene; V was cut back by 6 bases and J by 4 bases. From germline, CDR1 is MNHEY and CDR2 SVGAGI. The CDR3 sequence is CASSNLAGADTQYF. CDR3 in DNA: TGTGCCAGCAGCAATTTAGCGGGAGCAGATACGCAGTATTTT.